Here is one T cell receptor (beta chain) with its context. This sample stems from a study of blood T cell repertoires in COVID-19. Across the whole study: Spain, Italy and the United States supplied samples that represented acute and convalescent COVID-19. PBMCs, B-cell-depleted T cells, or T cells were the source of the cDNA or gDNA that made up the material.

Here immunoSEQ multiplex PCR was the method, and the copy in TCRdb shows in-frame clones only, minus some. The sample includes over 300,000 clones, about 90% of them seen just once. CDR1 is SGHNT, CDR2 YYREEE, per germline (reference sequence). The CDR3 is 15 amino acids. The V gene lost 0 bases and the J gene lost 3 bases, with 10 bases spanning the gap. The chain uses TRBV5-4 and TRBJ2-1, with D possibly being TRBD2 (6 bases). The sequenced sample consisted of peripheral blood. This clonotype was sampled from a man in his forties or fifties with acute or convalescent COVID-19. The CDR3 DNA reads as TGTGCCAGCAGCTTGGTGGCGGGGAGCTACAATGAGCAGTTCTTC. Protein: CASSLVAGSYNEQFF.